This T cell receptor (beta chain) was sequenced in a study of T cells in narcolepsy (dated by TCRdb to the late 2010s). Broadly, across the study: Patients with narcolepsy type 1 or type 2 (NT1, NT2) were enrolled in the study together with healthy control donors. The study used TCR Vbeta sequencing to track clonotypes in blood and CSF while looking for autoreactive T cells in narcolepsy patients that target self-antigens of hypocretin neurons (hypocretin, TRIB2). Here is what the overall study found, with its caveats: Plots that compared CSF and blood CD4+ T cell clonotypes from the same patient highlighted HCRT-specific and TRIB2-specific autoreactive clonotypes. Patients and controls had comparable numbers of sequenced blood memory CD4+ clonotypes, averaging about 37,000 and 33,000, respectively. Some blood memory CD4+ repertoires from patients and controls contained no sequences matching autoreactive T cell clones. Autoreactive clonotypes were reported to be detected serially in the blood of the same patients and of different patients, but not in the blood of healthy controls.

The library was obtained by the immunoSEQ multiplex PCR assay. Entries here come from immuneACCESS through TCRdb and include only in-frame sequences with V and J called. Some clones fail to appear in such tables; in the studies checked, an unresolved V gene covers under half of the shortfall, and the cause of the remainder is unknown. The sample has roughly 11,000 clones on record, 94% of them singletons. The leading ten clones occupy 0.9% to 1.4% of the sample. About this clone itself: What this receptor recognizes is not known. No clone much larger than this one lies a single base away; base qualities are absent.

For TCR Vbeta sequencing, memory CD4+ T cells were sorted ex vivo from the peripheral blood of narcolepsy patients and healthy controls. Per the germline V gene, SGHDT is the CDR1 and YYEEEE is the CDR2. Including cysteine and phenylalanine, the CDR3 has 13 amino acids. Only the CDR3 DNA stays, 39 bases, in frame from base 1. V loses 2 bases, J loses 4 bases, and the germline ends lie 9 bases apart. The sequencing sample was made of CD45RA- memory CD4+ T cells from PBMCs. In the paper's terms, the cell subset or site label means: memory T cells sorted ex vivo from peripheral blood. The TCR originated in a human donor with narcolepsy. The sequence links TRBV5-6 to TRBJ1-1; 6 matching bases give a weak D call of TRBD1. This receptor has the CDR3 CASSLGGPTEAFF. The bases are TGTGCCAGCAGCTTAGGGGGTCCCACTGAAGCTTTCTTT.